The rows below give T cell receptor beta chains drawn from one sample of a study of CD8 T cells in ankylosing spondylitis. A single record per CDR3 protein comes from TCRdb applying MiXCR to the 5' RACE reads. The sample consists of 150,000 to 200,000 distinct CDR3 sequences, under 35% of them appearing once. Sample: synovial fluid, either unsorted or a sorted T cell fraction (not recorded which). These receptors all stem from a male donor with ankylosing spondylitis. Each CDR3 is given with its conserved first and last residue. D genes are given only for firm matches. Not every row has a clone size; where given, it reads once, few, many or a size class.

j_call v_call clone_size d_call cdr3_nt cdr3_aa
TRBJ2-1 TRBV6-5 - TRBD2 TGTGCCAGCAGTTACCAGGGGACTAGCGGCCCCTACAATGAGCAGTTCTTC CASSYQGTSGPYNEQFF
TRBJ1-2 TRBV12-3/TRBV12-4 many - TGTGCCAGCAGTCACCCCAGGAAGAACTATGGCTACACCTTC CASSHPRKNYGYTF
TRBJ2-3 TRBV6-1 few TRBD1 TGTGCCAGCAGTGAAGGAGTAGGGGGCAGGTCAGATACGCAGTATTTT CASSEGVGGRSDTQYF
TRBJ1-2 TRBV4-1 - - TGCGCCAGCAGCCAAGTGATGTCTGGACAGTCATATGGCTACACCTTC CASSQVMSGQSYGYTF
TRBJ1-1 TRBV10-2 - - TGCGCCAGCAAGGTGGGGGGTACGGATCCTGAAGCTTTCTTT CASKVGGTDPEAFF
TRBJ1-2 TRBV6-6 once - TGTGCCAGCAGGGGGGGGGTCTATGGCTACACCTTC CASRGGVYGYTF
TRBJ1-1 TRBV27 - TRBD1 TGTGCCAGCAGTTTATTCGCACAGGGGACGACTGAAGCTTTCTTT CASSLFAQGTTEAFF
TRBJ1-1 TRBV25-1 - - TGTGCCAGCGGAGACCGCAGGCGAGCTTTCTTT CASGDRRRAFF
TRBJ2-5 TRBV3-1 - - TGTGCCAGCAGCCCCCATGGGCCGGGAGAGACCCAGTACTTC CASSPHGPGETQYF
TRBJ2-7 TRBV7-2 - TRBD2 TGTGCCAGCAGCTTAGGGCTAGCGGGAGGCGAGCAGTACTTC CASSLGLAGGEQYF
TRBJ2-3 TRBV9 - TRBD2 TGTGCCAGCAGCGCGCTAGCGGGGAACACAGATACGCAGTATTTT CASSALAGNTDTQYF
TRBJ1-4 TRBV4-2 many - TGTGCCAGCAGCCAAGATCCGGCAGCAGATGAAAAACTGTTTTTT CASSQDPAADEKLFF
TRBJ2-7 TRBV10-3 - TRBD2 TGTGCCATCAGTGAGACTAGCGGGAGTTACGAGCAGTACTTC CAISETSGSYEQYF
TRBJ2-1 TRBV19 many TRBD2 TGTGCCAGTAGTCGGCGGGGGTCCTACAATGAGCAGTTCTTC CASSRRGSYNEQFF
TRBJ2-1 TRBV20-1 - - TGCAGTGCTAGAGCCACACGCGGGTTGCGGTACAATGAGCAGTTCTTC CSARATRGLRYNEQFF
TRBJ1-5 TRBV7-9 - - TGTGCCAGCAGCTCGGACGGGGATCAGCCCCAGCATTTT CASSSDGDQPQHF
TRBJ2-7 TRBV28 - - TGTGCCAGCACCACACAGGTGAAAGGCTACGAGCAGTACTTC CASTTQVKGYEQYF
TRBJ2-3 TRBV4-1 many TRBD2 TGCGCCAGCAGCCAAGATGAGCTAGCGGGAGCAGATACGCAGTATTTT CASSQDELAGADTQYF
TRBJ1-1 TRBV20-1 few - TGCAGTGCTAGTGAGCAGCTTGAAGCTTTCTTT CSASEQLEAFF
TRBJ1-1 TRBV11-2 - - TGTGCCAGCAGCTTCACTGGGACTGGAGCTTTCTTT CASSFTGTGAFF
TRBJ1-5 TRBV29-1 few - TGCAGCGCCTATATGGGCCCTGGTCAGCCCCAGCATTTT CSAYMGPGQPQHF